Given below is one T cell receptor (beta chain) in context. Its specific antigen is unknown. Base qualities are not at hand, and no much larger clone is one base apart. This sample is drawn from a study of blood T cell repertoires in COVID-19 (TCRdb year 2020). With regard to the full study: Samples covering the acute and convalescent phases of COVID-19 were provided by collaborators in the United States, Italy and Spain. The material from the prospective study consisted of cDNA or gDNA derived from T cells, B-cell-depleted T cells, or PBMCs. Subjects who had been exposed to COVID-19, were actively infected with it, or had recovered from it provided the deeply sampled blood TCRbeta repertoires that made up the dataset. The repertoires were released in a freely available public database meant as a resource for research on the immune response to SARS-CoV-2. The samples were drawn from the first 160 participants of the ongoing ImmuneRACE study and from over a thousand subjects provided by 6 global collaborators. The sample metadata nearly always contained a de-identified subject ID, COVID-19 status, age in years and sex. Where HLA class I and class II types were available, the types were taken from metadata supplied by the sample provider, not from assay-based typing.

The immunoSEQ Assay, a bias-controlled multiplex PCR, was used to amplify TCRbeta CDR3 regions from genomic DNA. Per the source publication's procedure: The number of nucleated cells in each sample was estimated by amplification of reference gene primers within the assay. Sequence reads were collapsed and filtered to measure the absolute abundance of every unique TCRbeta CDR3 rearrangement. For each sample, productive Simpson clonality was calculated by taking the square root of Simpson's diversity index across productive rearrangements. TCRdb's version of the immuneACCESS table is confined to in-frame rearrangements and falls short of the full clone set. An unresolved V gene accounts for under half of the shortfall where checked; the remainder is of unknown origin. From that table come the V and J calls and clone size; the DNA was used to work out D and trimming. Present in this sample are under 85,000 clones, about 86% of which were seen just once. The ten largest clones add up to over 35% of the sample.

The collaborating institutions used their own protocols to collect whole blood in K2EDTA tubes. For TCRbeta analysis, collaborator samples were shipped as frozen whole blood, as isolated PBMCs, or as DNA extracted from either sample type. Summary of the overall study and its limitations: The quantity of clinical and demographic metadata differed by source and by participant and was supplied without curation.

The germline V gene specifies SGHTA as CDR1 and FQGNSA as CDR2. Germline trimming amounts to 5 bases on V and 2 bases on J, with 3 as the count of junction bases outside the gene matches. Inclusive of the bounding cysteine and phenylalanine, the CDR3 is 15 residues long. Solely the CDR3 DNA is kept, with 45 bases framed from the first base. What was sequenced was peripheral blood. This TCR was sampled from a man at least 80 years old with active or convalescent COVID-19. This sequence uses TRBV7-2 and TRBJ1-5; 10 junctional bases match TRBD1. The DNA reads TGTGCCAGCAGCCCGGGACAGGGGCGCAATCAGCCCCAGCATTTT. This yields the protein CASSPGQGRNQPQHF.